The 9 T cell receptor beta chains reported below all come from one sample, sequenced in a study of CD8 T cells in ankylosing spondylitis. General observations from the study: Fewer than ten highly homologous variants made up a TCR beta motif that seemed to typify ankylosing spondylitis blood.

Antigens for these TCRs are unknown. MiXCR, run by TCRdb on the 5' RACE reads, gives a single entry per CDR3 protein. The data show about 390,000 distinct CDR3 sequences, around 22% seen once. Sequenced material: blood, either unsorted or a sorted T cell fraction (not recorded which). The receptors come from a male donor with ankylosing spondylitis.

The chain joins TRBV6-1 to TRBJ2-7; D possibly corresponds to TRBD1 (5 bases). This CDR3 has 15 amino acids. V was cut by 4 bases and J by 3 bases, with 16 bases left in between. The germline CDR1 and CDR2 sequences are MNHNS and SASEGT. The CDR3 loop is CASSVRTSGHYEQYF. CDR3 bases: TGTGCCAGCAGTGTTCGGACATCAGGACACTACGAGCAGTACTTC.

This clonotype was detected only a few times. The gene calls are TRBV6-1 and TRBJ2-7; 8 bases agree with TRBD2. J gave up 6 bases and V 4 bases, and 11 bases lay outside the gene matches. CDR3 length equals 15 residues. The germline V gene encodes CDR1 MNHNS and CDR2 SASEGT. The CDR3 loop is CASSAGTSRRSEQYF. The CDR3 nucleotides are TGTGCCAGCAGTGCCGGGACTAGTAGAAGGTCCGAGCAGTACTTC.

This clonotype turned up a few times. The chain joins TRBV18 to TRBJ2-5; D remains unclear. Per the germline V gene, CDR1 is KGHSH and CDR2 is LQKENI. This CDR3 is built from 14 residues. V was pared by 3 bases and J by 4 bases, with 12 bases between. CDR3 region: CASSPEVSAETQYF. The DNA of the CDR3 is TGTGCCAGCTCACCCGAGGTGTCAGCAGAGACCCAGTACTTC.

This clonotype was seen a few times. The chain carries TRBV20-1 and TRBJ2-3; D might be TRBD2 (6 bases). This CDR3 contains 14 residues. V lost 3 bases, J lost 7 bases, and 17 bases lay in between. Germline V CDR1 and CDR2: DFQATT, SNEGSKA (reference sequence). CDR3 amino acids: CSARGTPGDYTQYF. In DNA form, the CDR3 reads TGCAGTGCTAGGGGGACCCCGGGGGACTATACGCAGTATTTT.

The rearrangement links TRBV7-3 to TRBJ2-6; maybe TRBD1 (5 bases). CDR1 is SGHTA, CDR2 FQGTGA, per germline. This CDR3 contains 17 residues. Trimming removed 5 bases at V and 0 bases at J, with 14 bases between. The CDR3 sequence is CASSPRAGPSGANVLTF. CDR3 coding DNA: TGTGCCAGCAGCCCCCGGGCAGGGCCCTCTGGGGCCAACGTCCTGACTTTC.

The chain uses TRBV11-2 and TRBJ2-1; the D gene is possibly TRBD2 (6 bases). The V gene lost 5 bases and the J gene lost 0 bases, with 11 bases spanning the gap. The CDR3 length is 15 residues. CDR1 and CDR2 from the germline V gene are SGHAT and FQNNGV. Written as DNA, the CDR3 is TGTGCCAGCAGCCCTCCCGGGGGCTCCTACAATGAGCAGTTCTTC. Its translation is CASSPPGGSYNEQFF.

This clonotype was picked up a small number of times. The rearrangement links TRBV6-1 to TRBJ2-1, with 9 bases fitting TRBD2. Per the germline V gene, CDR1 is MNHNS and CDR2 is SASEGT. The junction had 11 bases not matched to a gene; V was cut back by 7 bases and J by 1 base. The CDR3 consists of 17 residues. CDR3 region: CASTPRRTSDSYNEQFF. The CDR3 coding sequence is TGTGCCAGCACCCCCCGCCGGACTAGCGATTCCTACAATGAGCAGTTCTTC.

This clonotype was observed a few times. The V call is TRBV5-1, the J call TRBJ2-7, with a tentative D call TRBD1 (7 bases). CDR3 length: 15 amino acids. In germline, CDR1 is SGHRS, CDR2 YFSETQ. V was pared by 2 bases and J by 3 bases, with 15 bases between. CDR3 region: CASSFMGQTSYEQYF. For the CDR3, the DNA is TGCGCCAGCAGCTTTATGGGACAGACTAGCTACGAGCAGTACTTC. Full variable domain (missing parts from reference TRBV5-1 and TRBJ2-7): KAGVTQTPRYLIKTRGQQVTLSCSPISGHRSVSWYQQTPGQGLQFLFEYFSETQRNKGNFPGRFSGRQFSNSRSEMNVSTLELGDSALYLCASSFMGQTSYEQYFGPGTRLTVT.

This clonotype was detected only a few times. This chain joins TRBV5-1 and TRBJ2-7, with D tentatively TRBD2 (6 bases). Trimming took off 4 bases at V and 2 bases at J, with 16 bases between the two ends. Per the germline V gene, CDR1 is SGHRS and CDR2 is YFSETQ. The CDR3 runs 15 residues. CDR3 in DNA: TGCGCCAGCAGCCCCGGGCCTAGCGACCCCTACGAGCAGTACTTC. It yields the protein CASSPGPSDPYEQYF.